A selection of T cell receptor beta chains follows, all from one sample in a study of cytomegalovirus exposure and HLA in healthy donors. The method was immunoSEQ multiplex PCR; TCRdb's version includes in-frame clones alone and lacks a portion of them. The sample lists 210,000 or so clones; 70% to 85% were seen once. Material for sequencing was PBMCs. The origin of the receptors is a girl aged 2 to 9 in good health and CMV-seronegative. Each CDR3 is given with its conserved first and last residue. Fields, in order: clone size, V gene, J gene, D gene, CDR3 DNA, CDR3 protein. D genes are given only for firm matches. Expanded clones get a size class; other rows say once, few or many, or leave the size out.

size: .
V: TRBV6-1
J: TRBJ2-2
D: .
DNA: TGTGCCAGCGGAGGCAGCAAGATGAACACCGGGGAGCTGTTTTTT
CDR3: CASGGSKMNTGELFF

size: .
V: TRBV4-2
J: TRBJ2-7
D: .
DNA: TGTGCCAGCAGCCAAGATGGTAGCGGACCTACCTACGAGCAGTACTTC
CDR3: CASSQDGSGPTYEQYF

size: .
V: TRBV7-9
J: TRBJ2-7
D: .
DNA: TGTGCCAGCAGCTTTAGCGGAATCTCCTACGAGCAGTACTTC
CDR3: CASSFSGISYEQYF

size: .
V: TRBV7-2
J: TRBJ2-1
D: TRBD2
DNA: TGTGCCAGCAGCTCCTACCCGGGAGGGGAGTTCTTC
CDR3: CASSSYPGGEFF

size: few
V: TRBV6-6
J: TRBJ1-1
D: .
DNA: TGTGCCAGCAGTCCGGACAGAAGGACCACTGAAGCTTTCTTT
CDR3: CASSPDRRTTEAFF

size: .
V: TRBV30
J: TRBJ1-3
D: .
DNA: TGTGCCTGGAGTGTTTATGGAAACACCATATATTTT
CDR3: CAWSVYGNTIYF

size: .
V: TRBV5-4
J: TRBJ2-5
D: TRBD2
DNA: TGTGCCAGCAGCTTTGTCGGGGGGGAGACCCAGTACTTC
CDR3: CASSFVGGETQYF

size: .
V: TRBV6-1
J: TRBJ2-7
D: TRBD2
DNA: TGTGCCAGCAGTGAAGATAGACGGGAGGGGAACTACGAGCAGTACTTC
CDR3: CASSEDRREGNYEQYF

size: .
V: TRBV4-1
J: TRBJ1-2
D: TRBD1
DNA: TGCGCCAGCAGCCAAGGAAACTCATGGGACAGGGGGCTAGATGGCTACACCTTC
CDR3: CASSQGNSWDRGLDGYTF

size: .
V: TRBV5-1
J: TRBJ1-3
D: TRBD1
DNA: TGCGCCAGCAGCCCGGGACAGTCCTCTGGAAACACCATATATTTT
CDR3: CASSPGQSSGNTIYF

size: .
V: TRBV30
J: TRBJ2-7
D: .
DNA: TGTGCCTGGAGTGTGGGTCCTGACGGGAGCTCCTACGAGCAGTACTTC
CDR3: CAWSVGPDGSSYEQYF

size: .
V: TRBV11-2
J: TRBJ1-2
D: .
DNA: TGTGCCAGCAGCTTAGATCTAAACAGGGCGAAAGGCTACACCTTC
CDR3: CASSLDLNRAKGYTF

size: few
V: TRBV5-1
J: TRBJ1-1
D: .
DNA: TGCGCCAGCAGCTTCCTCCCCGGGGACACTGAAGCTTTCTTT
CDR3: CASSFLPGDTEAFF

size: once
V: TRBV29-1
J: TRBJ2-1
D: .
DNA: TGCAGCGTCTACGAACAGGGAACCTACCATCCCTACAATGAGCAGTTCTTC
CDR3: CSVYEQGTYHPYNEQFF

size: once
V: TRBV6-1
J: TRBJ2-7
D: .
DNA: TGTGCCAGCAGTGCCGGCGGGACCTCCTACGAGCAGTACTTC
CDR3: CASSAGGTSYEQYF

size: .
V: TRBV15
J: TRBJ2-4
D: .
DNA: TGTGCCACCAGCAGAGATGGGGGAGGCTTAAACATTCAGTACTTC
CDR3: CATSRDGGGLNIQYF

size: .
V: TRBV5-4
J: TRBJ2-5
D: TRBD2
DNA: TGTGCCAGCAGCCTCCGTAGCGGGGGTGGACAAGAGACCCAGTACTTC
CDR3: CASSLRSGGGQETQYF

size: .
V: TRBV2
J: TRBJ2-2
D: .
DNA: TGTGCCAGCACCTCTACTAGAGTCTCTTCCGGGGAGCTGTTTTTT
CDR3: CASTSTRVSSGELFF

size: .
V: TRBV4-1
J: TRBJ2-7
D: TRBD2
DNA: TGCGCCAGCAGCCAGGGAGGGGACGGATCCTACGAGCAGTACTTC
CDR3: CASSQGGDGSYEQYF

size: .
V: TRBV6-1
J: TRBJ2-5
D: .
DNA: TGTGCCAGCAGCTCAGGGGCACAAGAGACCCAGTACTTC
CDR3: CASSSGAQETQYF

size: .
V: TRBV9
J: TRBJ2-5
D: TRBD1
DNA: TGTGCCAGCAGCGCAGGACAGGGGAGGTTAGGAGAGACCCAGTACTTC
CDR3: CASSAGQGRLGETQYF

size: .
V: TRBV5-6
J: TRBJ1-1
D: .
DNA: TGTGCCAGCAGCTATTATCCAGGTGAAGCTTTCTTT
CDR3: CASSYYPGEAFF

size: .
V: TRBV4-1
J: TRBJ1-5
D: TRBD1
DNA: TGCGCCAGCAGCGGAACGACAGGGGTCGCTCAGCCCCAGCATTTT
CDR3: CASSGTTGVAQPQHF

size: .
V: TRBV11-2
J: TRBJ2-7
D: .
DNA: TGTGCCAGCAGCTTAGTCAGGGCGACCTACGAGCAGTACTTC
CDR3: CASSLVRATYEQYF

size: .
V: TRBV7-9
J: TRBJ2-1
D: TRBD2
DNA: TGTGCCAGCAGCTTAGGACTAGCGGGAGTGGATGAGCAGTTCTTC
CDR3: CASSLGLAGVDEQFF

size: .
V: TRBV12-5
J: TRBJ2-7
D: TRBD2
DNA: TGTGCTAGCCGTAGCGGGGGAGGTAGGGACGAGCAGTACTTC
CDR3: CASRSGGGRDEQYF

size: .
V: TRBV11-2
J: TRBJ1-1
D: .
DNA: TGTGCCAGCAGCTTCCTGAGCACTGAAGCTTTCTTT
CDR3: CASSFLSTEAFF

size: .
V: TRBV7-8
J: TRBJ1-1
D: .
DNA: TGTGCCAGCAGCCTGACAGGAGGCACTGAAGCTTTCTTT
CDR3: CASSLTGGTEAFF

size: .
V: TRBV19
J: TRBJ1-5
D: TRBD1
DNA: TGTGCCAGTAAGACAGTGTGGACAGGGAATCAGCCCCAGCATTTT
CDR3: CASKTVWTGNQPQHF

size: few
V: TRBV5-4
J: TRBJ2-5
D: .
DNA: TGTGCCAGCAGCCTTAGCGGACAAGAGACCCAGTACTTC
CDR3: CASSLSGQETQYF

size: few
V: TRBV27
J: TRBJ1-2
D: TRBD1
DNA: TGTGCCAGCAGTTTAGAAGGGGGCTGGGGAGGCTACACCTTC
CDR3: CASSLEGGWGGYTF

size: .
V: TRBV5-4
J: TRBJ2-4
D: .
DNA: TGTGCCAGCAGCTCACGAGTAGCCAAAAACATTCAGTACTTC
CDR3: CASSSRVAKNIQYF

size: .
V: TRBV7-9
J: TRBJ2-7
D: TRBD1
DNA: TGTGCCAGCAGCTCGGGACAGGGGAGATACGAGCAGTACTTC
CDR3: CASSSGQGRYEQYF

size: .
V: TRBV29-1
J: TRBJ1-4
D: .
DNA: TGCAGCGTTGGCAGGGGAACTAATGAAAAACTGTTTTTT
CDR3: CSVGRGTNEKLFF

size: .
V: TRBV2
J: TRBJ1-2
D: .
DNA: TGTGCCAGCAGTGAAGGGACATCTAAAGGCTACACCTTC
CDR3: CASSEGTSKGYTF

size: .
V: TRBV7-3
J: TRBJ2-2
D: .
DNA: TGTGCCAGCAGCTCCGAGGGGGCGGGGACCGGGGAGCTGTTTTTT
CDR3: CASSSEGAGTGELFF

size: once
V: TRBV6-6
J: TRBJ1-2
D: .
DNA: TGTGCCAGCAGTTACTCGAGTAAAACCTATGGCTACACCTTC
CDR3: CASSYSSKTYGYTF

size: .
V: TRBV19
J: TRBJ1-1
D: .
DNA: TGTGCCAGTAGTATGGGGCAGCAGAACACTGAAGCTTTCTTT
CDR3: CASSMGQQNTEAFF

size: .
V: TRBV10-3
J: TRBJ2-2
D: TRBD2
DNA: TGTGCCACCGCTAACCAACCTAGCGGGGGGCGGGAAGGGGAGCTGTTTTTT
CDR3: CATANQPSGGREGELFF

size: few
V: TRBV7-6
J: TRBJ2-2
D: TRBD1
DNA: TGTGCCAGCAGCTTAGCTCTCAGGGGGACCGGGGAGCTGTTTTTT
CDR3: CASSLALRGTGELFF

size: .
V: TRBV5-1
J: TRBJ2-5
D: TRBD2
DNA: TGCGCCAGCAGCTTGGGCCCGCTAGCGGGGTTAAACGGTATGGAGACCCAGTACTTC
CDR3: CASSLGPLAGLNGMETQYF